This entry lists 30 T cell receptor beta chains sequenced from one sample in a study of blood T cell repertoires in COVID-19. Data came from immunoSEQ multiplex PCR; TCRdb stores just in-frame clones and leaves some out. This table holds about 150,000 clones, around nine tenths found once. The sample consisted of peripheral blood. Receptors were obtained from a man aged 60 to 75 with active or convalescent COVID-19.

This chain joins TRBV9 and TRBJ2-3, with D possibly matching TRBD2 (6 bases). CDR3 size: 14 residues. Germline CDR1 SGDLS, CDR2 YYNGEE. Trimming removed 0 bases at V and 6 bases at J, with 11 bases between. The DNA for the CDR3 is TGTGCCAGCAGCGTAGACCCCAGCGGGGATACGCAGTATTTT. The encoded protein is CASSVDPSGDTQYF.

This clone was seen a few times. The chain links TRBV27 to TRBJ2-7; perhaps TRBD1 as D (5 bases). The CDR3 loop spans 15 amino acids. Trimming removed 7 bases at V and 2 bases at J, with 18 bases between. Germline CDR1 and CDR2: MNHEY and SMNVEV (reference sequence). This CDR3 reads CASTSAGQGAYEQYF. The CDR3 DNA reads TGTGCCAGCACCTCAGCCGGCCAAGGGGCCTACGAGCAGTACTTC.

The J gene is TRBJ2-1, the V gene TRBV7-9, with TRBD1 as a possible D gene (6 bases). V gave up 4 bases and J gave up 6 bases, with 16 bases separating them. CDR1 is SEHNR, CDR2 FQNEAQ, per germline (reference sequence). The length of the CDR3 is 15 residues. The CDR3 DNA follows: TGTGCCAGCAGCTCAGGGGAAGCCGGGGTCAATGAGCAGTTCTTC. Protein: CASSSGEAGVNEQFF.

This chain connects TRBV6-1 to TRBJ1-2, with a possible D match to TRBD1 (6 bases). Germline V gene sequence: CDR1 MNHNS, CDR2 SASEGT. The CDR3 extends over 12 amino acids. Deletions cut 2 bases from V and 8 bases from J, with 9 bases between. The CDR3 DNA follows: TGTGCCAGCAGTGAATTGCAGGGGGGCTACACCTTC. Translating gives CASSELQGGYTF.

The CDR3 loop is CASSSPQGPYEQYF. The CDR3 DNA reads TGTGCCAGCAGCTCCCCACAGGGGCCCTACGAGCAGTACTTC. The chain employs TRBV7-9 and TRBJ2-7; TRBD1 agrees at 7 bases. CDR1 is SEHNR, CDR2 FQNEAQ, per germline (reference sequence). The CDR3 has 14 amino acids. The junction had 5 bases not matched to a gene; V was cut back by 4 bases and J by 2 bases. Combining the CDR3 with reference TRBV7-9 and TRBJ2-7 gives the whole variable domain DTGVSQNPRHKITKRGQNVTFRCDPISEHNRLYWYRQTLGQGPEFLTYFQNEAQLEKSRLLSDRFSAERPKGSFSTLEIQRTEQGDSAMYLCASSSPQGPYEQYFGPGTRLTVT.

J is TRBJ2-7 and V is TRBV25-1; D gene unclear. Germline V lookup: CDR1 MGHDK, CDR2 SYGVNS. There are 15 residues in the CDR3. Between the trimmed V and J ends, which lost 9 bases and 0 bases, there was a span of 18 bases. CDR3 residues: CARDQHENSSYEQYF. CDR3 DNA: TGTGCCAGGGATCAACATGAGAACAGCTCCTACGAGCAGTACTTC.

The V and J genes are TRBV2 and TRBJ1-3, with 7 positions matching TRBD1. Germline V lookup: CDR1 SNHLY, CDR2 FYNNEI. The trim removed 6 bases at V and 4 bases at J, leaving 6 bases unmatched. The CDR3 is 14 residues long. The CDR3 DNA follows: TGTGCCAGCAGAACAACAGGGGTCGGAAACACCATATATTTT. Its protein is CASRTTGVGNTIYF. Combining the CDR3 with reference TRBV2 and TRBJ1-3 gives the whole variable domain EPEVTQTPSHQVTQMGQEVILRCVPISNHLYFYWYRQILGQKVEFLVSFYNNEISEKSEIFDDQFSVERPDGSNFTLKIRSTKLEDSAMYFCASRTTGVGNTIYFGEGSWLTVV.

The rearrangement joins TRBV29-1 to TRBJ2-1, with D perhaps TRBD2 (7 bases). The germline V gene has CDR1 SQVTM and CDR2 ANQGSEA. There are 15 residues in the CDR3. V lost 6 bases and J 4 bases, leaving 19 bases between the germline ends. CDR3 nucleotide sequence: TGCAGCGTGGCTTTCAGGGGAGGGGGATACAATGAGCAGTTCTTC. This codes for CSVAFRGGGYNEQFF.

The V and J genes are TRBV9 and TRBJ2-2; TRBD1 matches 8 bases. In germline, CDR1 is SGDLS, CDR2 YYNGEE. The ends lost 5 bases at V and 6 bases at J; junction bases unmatched: 18. This CDR3 comprises 18 residues. The CDR3: CASSPFRDRGRSAGELFF. The CDR3 coding sequence is TGTGCCAGCAGTCCATTCCGAGACAGGGGCCGTTCCGCCGGGGAGCTGTTTTTT.

This CDR3 reads CASSELGNTEAFF. The CDR3 nucleotides read TGTGCCAGCAGTGAACTAGGGAACACTGAAGCTTTCTTT. V gene TRBV6-1 combines with J gene TRBJ1-1; no definite D call. The V end lost 2 bases, the J end lost 1 base, and 5 bases lay between the germline ends. Germline assignment: CDR1 MNHNS and CDR2 SASEGT. The CDR3 extends over 13 amino acids.

The chain joins TRBV5-6 to TRBJ2-5; D perhaps matches TRBD1 (5 bases). Germline V gene data show CDR1 as SGHDT and CDR2 as YYEEEE. V was cut by 4 bases and J by 3 bases, with 16 bases left in between. The CDR3 has 15 amino acids. The CDR3 bases are TGTGCCAGCAGCCTAACAATTACAGGTGAAGAGACCCAGTACTTC. Its protein product is CASSLTITGEETQYF.

The chain joins TRBV28 to TRBJ1-3; TRBD1 matches 7 bases. CDR1 MDHEN and CDR2 SYDVKM come from the germline V gene. The CDR3 covers 17 residues. Trimming took 1 base from V and 0 from J; bases not matched to a gene: 6. The CDR3 coding sequence is TGTGCCAGCAGTTTATCCGGACAGGTGGGCTCTGGAAACACCATATATTTT. It is translated as CASSLSGQVGSGNTIYF.

The chain couples TRBV7-9 to TRBJ2-3; TRBD2 matches 9 bases. The CDR3 contains 15 residues. With V trimmed by 7 bases and J by 0 bases, 5 bases remained unmatched. Looked up from germline, CDR1 is SEHNR and CDR2 is FQNEAQ (reference sequence). DNA for the CDR3: TGTGCCAGCACCATAGCGGGGGCTAGCACAGATACGCAGTATTTT. Amino acids: CASTIAGASTDTQYF.

The chain is built from TRBV30 and TRBJ1-3; D unclear. CDR1 and CDR2 (germline): GTSNPN, SVGIG (reference sequence). V was shortened by 6 bases and J by 0 bases, with 12 bases between the two germline ends. The CDR3 covers 14 residues. The CDR3 region is CACQPGSSGNTIYF. The CDR3 DNA is TGTGCCTGTCAACCGGGGTCCTCTGGAAACACCATATATTTT.

The chain couples TRBV30 to TRBJ1-1, with D maybe TRBD1 (6 bases). Between the trimmed V and J ends, which lost 8 bases and 0 bases, there was a span of 16 bases. The CDR3 spans 14 residues. The V gene's germline CDR1 is GTSNPN and CDR2 SVGIG (reference sequence). The CDR3 region is CAVTGGTLNTEAFF. Here the CDR3 DNA reads TGTGCCGTGACGGGGGGCACCCTGAACACTGAAGCTTTCTTT.

The chain links TRBV5-1 to TRBJ1-2, with D perhaps matching TRBD1 (6 bases). V lost 9 bases to trimming and J lost 6 bases, with 18 bases between them. This CDR3 is 13 amino acids long. In germline, CDR1 is SGHRS, CDR2 YFSETQ. Here the CDR3 reads CATTAGGSDGYTF. CDR3 bases: TGCGCCACCACGGCGGGGGGCTCGGATGGCTACACCTTC. The whole variable domain, filled in from reference TRBV5-1 and TRBJ1-2, reads KAGVTQTPRYLIKTRGQQVTLSCSPISGHRSVSWYQQTPGQGLQFLFEYFSETQRNKGNFPGRFSGRQFSNSRSEMNVSTLELGDSALYLCATTAGGSDGYTFGSGTRLTVV.

The count of this clone is one. Germline is not matched at one junction end, which may reflect a read error. The chain is built from TRBV7-2 and TRBJ2-1, with 7 bases matching TRBD2. The germline CDR1 and CDR2 sequences are SGHTA and FQGNSA. This CDR3 contains 15 residues. The CDR3 loop reads CASSSTSNAGLPTVF. CDR3 sequence (DNA): TGTGCCAGCAGCTCCACTTCTAACGCGGGACTACCGACGGTCTTC.

The rearrangement links TRBV5-4 to TRBJ1-2; TRBD1 matches at 7 bases. Germline values: CDR1 SGHNT, CDR2 YYREEE (reference sequence). The V gene end was trimmed by 2 bases and the J gene end by 5 bases; junction bases not matched to a gene: 3. This CDR3 has 13 amino acids. In nucleotides, the CDR3 is TGTGCCAGCAGCTTACAGGGGCTATATGGCTACACCTTC. Translated, it gives CASSLQGLYGYTF.

The chain uses TRBV2 and TRBJ1-2; TRBD1 matches 7 bases. The CDR3 is made up of 14 amino acids. The germline CDR1 and CDR2 sequences are SNHLY and FYNNEI. V trimming: 0 bases; J trimming: 6 bases; junction bases outside the gene matches: 4. The CDR3 sequence: CASSEARQGDGYTF. The CDR3 nucleotides read TGTGCCAGCAGTGAAGCGCGGCAGGGGGATGGCTACACCTTC.

The J gene is TRBJ1-4, the V gene TRBV2; the match to TRBD1 covers 8 bases. Trimming took 4 bases from V and 8 from J; bases not matched to a gene: 3. The germline gives CDR1 SNHLY, CDR2 FYNNEI. The CDR3 has 13 amino acids. CDR3 amino acids: CASSGTGKEKLFF. In DNA, the CDR3 is TGTGCCAGCAGTGGGACAGGGAAGGAAAAACTGTTTTTT.

J is TRBJ1-1 and V is TRBV27; tentatively, D is TRBD1 (5 bases). V was trimmed by 6 bases and J by 5 bases, leaving 10 bases between them. Germline V gives CDR1 MNHEY, CDR2 SMNVEV (reference sequence). CDR3 size: 12 residues. The CDR3 reads CASSDRYTEAFF. The CDR3 nucleotides are TGTGCCAGCAGCGACAGATATACTGAAGCTTTCTTT.

This chain connects TRBV19 to TRBJ2-6; 7 bases map to TRBD2. This CDR3 region has 16 residues. Per germline, CDR1 LNHDA and CDR2 SQIVND (reference sequence). J was trimmed by 1 base and V by 5 bases; bases with no gene match: 5. CDR3 region: CASSHGGVSGANVLTF. The CDR3 coding sequence is TGTGCCAGTAGTCATGGGGGGGTTTCTGGGGCCAACGTCCTGACTTTC.

CDR3 in DNA: TGTGCCAGCAGCTTAGGTGTGGGGACAGGGATTAGCAATCAGCCCCAGCATTTT. Translation gives CASSLGVGTGISNQPQHF. The chain couples TRBV7-2 to TRBJ1-5, with 9 positions matching TRBD1. V lost 1 base to trimming and J lost 0 bases; unmatched junction nucleotides: 7. Germline V gives CDR1 SGHTA, CDR2 FQGNSA. The CDR3 loop spans 18 amino acids.

This clone occurred once. The chain employs TRBV4-3 and TRBJ2-7; D might be TRBD1 (6 bases). Trimming cost V 1 base and J 4 bases, with 17 bases left between them. Germline CDR1 is LGHNA and CDR2 is YSLEER. The CDR3 has 16 amino acids. The CDR3 coding sequence is TGCGCCAGCAGCCAAGCCCCGACAGGACCCGTGTACGAGCAGTACTTC. Its translation: CASSQAPTGPVYEQYF.

For the CDR3, the DNA is TGTGCCAGTAGACGGGAGTTTGGGTCCTACGAGCAGTACTTC. It is translated as CASRREFGSYEQYF. The J gene is TRBJ2-7, the V gene TRBV19, with D tentatively TRBD2 (6 bases). This CDR3 has 14 residues. The germline gives CDR1 LNHDA, CDR2 SQIVND (reference sequence). V was clipped by 6 bases and J by 1 base, with 13 bases between them.

The chain recombines TRBV7-3 with TRBJ2-2; 11 nucleotides align to TRBD2. CDR1 is SGHTA and CDR2 is FQGTGA in the germline V gene. The ends lost 1 base at V and 5 bases at J; junction bases unmatched: 9. The CDR3 covers 18 residues. The CDR3 protein is CASSLKPTSGSWTGELFF. The CDR3 DNA follows: TGTGCCAGCAGCTTAAAGCCCACTAGCGGGAGCTGGACCGGGGAGCTGTTTTTT.

This clone was found a few times. The rearrangement links TRBV27 to TRBJ1-6, with 7 bases fitting TRBD1. With V trimmed by 8 bases and J by 7 bases, 11 bases remained unmatched. From germline, CDR1 is MNHEY and CDR2 SMNVEV (reference sequence). This CDR3 spans 15 amino acids. The CDR3 DNA is TGTGCCAGCGGTCGACAGGGCACCTGGAATTCACCCCTCCACTTT. Protein sequence: CASGRQGTWNSPLHF.

The DNA for the CDR3 is TGTGCCAGCAGCATGGGACAGGCGGACTATGGCTACACCTTC. This sequence encodes CASSMGQADYGYTF. V is TRBV5-4 and J is TRBJ1-2, with TRBD1 identical over 8 bases. The CDR3 spans 14 residues. Germline V CDR1 and CDR2: SGHNT, YYREEE (reference sequence). V was pared by 4 bases and J by 3 bases, with 5 bases of the junction left unmatched. Complete variable domain (other parts from reference TRBV5-4 and TRBJ1-2): ETGVTQSPTHLIKTRGQQVTLRCSSQSGHNTVSWYQQALGQGPQFIFQYYREEENGRGNFPPRFSGLQFPNYSSELNVNALELDDSALYLCASSMGQADYGYTFGSGTRLTVV.

The chain carries TRBV28 and TRBJ1-2; no reliable D call. Looked up from germline, CDR1 is MDHEN and CDR2 is SYDVKM. V lost 5 bases and J lost 6, with 16 bases in between. The CDR3 is made up of 14 amino acids. Written as DNA, the CDR3 is TGTGCCAGCAGTCCCCGGGGAAGGGCGGATGGCTACACCTTC. Translation gives CASSPRGRADGYTF.

The V call is TRBV6-5, the J call TRBJ2-7; 7 bases agree with TRBD2. CDR1 MNHEY and CDR2 SVGAGI come from the germline V gene. The CDR3 covers 15 residues. Trimming took 8 bases from V and 0 from J; bases not matched to a gene: 10. CDR3 coding DNA: TGTGCCAGCGGGCGAAGCGGGACTATCTCCTACGAGCAGTACTTC. This encodes CASGRSGTISYEQYF.